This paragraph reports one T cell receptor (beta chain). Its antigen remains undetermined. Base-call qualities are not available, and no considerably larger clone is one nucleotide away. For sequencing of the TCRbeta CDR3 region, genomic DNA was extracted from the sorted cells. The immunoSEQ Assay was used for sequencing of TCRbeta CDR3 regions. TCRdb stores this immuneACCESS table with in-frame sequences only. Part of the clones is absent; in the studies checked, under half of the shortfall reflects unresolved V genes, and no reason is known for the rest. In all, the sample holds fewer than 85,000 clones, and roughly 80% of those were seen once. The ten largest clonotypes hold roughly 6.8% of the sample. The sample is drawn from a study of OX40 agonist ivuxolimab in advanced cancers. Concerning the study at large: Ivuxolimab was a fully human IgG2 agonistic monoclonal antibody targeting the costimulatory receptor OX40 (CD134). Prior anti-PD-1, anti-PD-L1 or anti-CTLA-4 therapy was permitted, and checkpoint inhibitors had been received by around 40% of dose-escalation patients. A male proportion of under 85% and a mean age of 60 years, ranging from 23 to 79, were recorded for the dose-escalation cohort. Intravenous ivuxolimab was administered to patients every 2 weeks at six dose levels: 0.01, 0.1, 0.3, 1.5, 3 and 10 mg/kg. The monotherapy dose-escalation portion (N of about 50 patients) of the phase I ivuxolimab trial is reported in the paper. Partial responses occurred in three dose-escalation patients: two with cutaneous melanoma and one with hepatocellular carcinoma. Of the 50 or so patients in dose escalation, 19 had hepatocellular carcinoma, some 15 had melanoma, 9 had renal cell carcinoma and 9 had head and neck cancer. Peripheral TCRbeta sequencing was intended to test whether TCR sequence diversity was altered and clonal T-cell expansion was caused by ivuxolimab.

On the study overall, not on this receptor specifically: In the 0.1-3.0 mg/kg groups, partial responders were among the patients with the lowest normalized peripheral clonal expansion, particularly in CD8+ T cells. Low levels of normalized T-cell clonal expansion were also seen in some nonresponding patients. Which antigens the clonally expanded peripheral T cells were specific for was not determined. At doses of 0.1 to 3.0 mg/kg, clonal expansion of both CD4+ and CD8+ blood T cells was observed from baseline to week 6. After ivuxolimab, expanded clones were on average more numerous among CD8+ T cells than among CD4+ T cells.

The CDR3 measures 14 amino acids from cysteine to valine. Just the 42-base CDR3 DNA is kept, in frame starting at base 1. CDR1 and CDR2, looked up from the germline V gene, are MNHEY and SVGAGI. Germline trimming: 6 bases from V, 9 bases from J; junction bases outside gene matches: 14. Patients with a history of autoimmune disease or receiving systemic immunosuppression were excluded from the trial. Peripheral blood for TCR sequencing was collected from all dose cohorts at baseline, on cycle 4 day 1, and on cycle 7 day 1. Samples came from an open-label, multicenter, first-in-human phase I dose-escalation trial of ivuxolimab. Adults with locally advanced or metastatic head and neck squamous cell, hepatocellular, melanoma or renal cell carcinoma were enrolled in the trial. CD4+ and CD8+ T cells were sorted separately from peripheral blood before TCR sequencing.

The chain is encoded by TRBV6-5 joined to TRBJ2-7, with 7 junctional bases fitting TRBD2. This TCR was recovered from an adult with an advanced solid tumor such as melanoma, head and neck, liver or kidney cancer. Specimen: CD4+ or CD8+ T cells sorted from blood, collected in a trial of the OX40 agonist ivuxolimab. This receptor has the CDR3 CASRRTQDGRVQYV. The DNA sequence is TGTGCCAGCAGGCGAACTCAGGATGGGAGGGTGCAGTACGTC.